Presented here are 29 T cell receptor beta chains from one specimen sequenced in a study of CD8 T cells in ankylosing spondylitis. TCRdb passed the 5' RACE reads through MiXCR, listing each CDR3 protein once. There are 300,000 to 400,000 distinct CDR3 sequences in the sample; approximately 14% occur only once, and about 1% lies in the top ten. Material for sequencing was blood, either unsorted or a sorted T cell fraction (not recorded which). The source of these receptors is a male donor with ankylosing spondylitis or in good health (not recorded which).

This clonotype was counted a few times. The rearrangement uses TRBV7-2 and TRBJ2-2; no clear D gene. V was pared by 5 bases and J by 3 bases, with 7 bases between. This CDR3 region has 13 residues. Germline-derived CDR1 and CDR2 are SGHTA and FQGNSA. The CDR3 loop is CASSAQDTGELFF. CDR3 sequence (DNA): TGTGCCAGCAGCGCCCAGGACACCGGGGAGCTGTTTTTT.

The chain couples TRBV6-1 to TRBJ2-7; 13 bases map to TRBD2. The CDR3 loop spans 15 amino acids. V was pared by 5 bases and J by 5 bases, with 6 bases of the junction left unmatched. CDR1 and CDR2 from the germline V gene are MNHNS and SASEGT. The CDR3: CASSPSGTSGNEQYF. The CDR3 DNA reads TGTGCCAGCAGTCCCTCCGGGACTAGCGGGAACGAGCAGTACTTC.

This clonotype turned up a few times. V gene TRBV5-1 combines with J gene TRBJ2-3; the D is unclear. This CDR3 has 16 residues. The ends were cut back, 4 bases at V and 2 bases at J, with 17 bases in the middle. Germline loops: CDR1 SGHRS, CDR2 YFSETQ. The CDR3 nucleotides are TGCGCCAGCAGCCTCGCGAGGATTGGGGTCACAGATACGCAGTATTTT. This translates into CASSLARIGVTDTQYF.

This clonotype was observed a handful of times. The chain couples TRBV7-2 to TRBJ1-5, with 7 bases aligning to TRBD1. Germline-derived CDR1 and CDR2 are SGHTA and FQGNSA. This CDR3 is built from 14 residues. V lost 6 bases and J lost 3; bases outside the gene matches: 5. CDR3 region: CASRAGTVNQPQHF. In nucleotides, the CDR3 is TGTGCCAGCAGGGCCGGGACAGTCAATCAGCCCCAGCATTTT.

This clonotype was seen a few times. The chain is built from TRBV18 and TRBJ1-1; 12 bases are shared with TRBD1. V was clipped by 3 bases and J by 7 bases; unmatched bases: 6. The CDR3 is made up of 15 amino acids. Looked up from germline, CDR1 is KGHSH and CDR2 is LQKENI. This chain's CDR3 is CASSPTGQGADEAFF. The DNA of the CDR3 is TGTGCCAGCTCACCGACGGGACAGGGGGCTGATGAAGCTTTCTTT.

The chain is built from TRBV12-3 or TRBV12-4 and TRBJ2-3, with D perhaps being TRBD1 or TRBD2 (5 bases each). The V gene lost 7 bases and the J gene lost 2 bases, with 16 bases spanning the gap. The length of the CDR3 is 15 residues. CDR3 protein: CASTGPGPYTDTQYF. In nucleotides, the CDR3 is TGTGCCAGCACCGGCCCGGGACCCTACACAGATACGCAGTATTTT.

In its sample, this clonotype was seen a few times. The chain couples TRBV21-1 to TRBJ2-1; TRBD2 is the table's D call and was not checked against the DNA. TRBV21-1 is a documented pseudogene. The CDR3 has 19 amino acids. The CDR3 DNA follows: TGTGCCAGCAGCCCGCGGACTAGCGGGAGGACTTCCTCCTACAATGAGCAGTTCTTC. Its protein is CASSPRTSGRTSSYNEQFF.

This clonotype was counted only a few times. The chain recombines TRBV5-1 with TRBJ2-7; possibly TRBD1 for D (6 bases). The CDR3 spans 15 residues. Looked up from germline, CDR1 is SGHRS and CDR2 is YFSETQ. Deletions cut 2 bases from V and 4 bases from J, with 16 bases between. For the CDR3, the DNA is TGCGCCAGCAGCTTCGGGACACCGACCCCTTACGAGCAGTACTTC. Amino acids: CASSFGTPTPYEQYF.

This chain uses TRBV18 with TRBJ2-1; 10 bases align to TRBD2. The germline CDR1 and CDR2 sequences are KGHSH and LQKENI. Trimming at V came to 4 bases and at J to 10 bases, leaving 10 bases not matched to a gene. This CDR3 has 15 amino acids. In nucleotides, the CDR3 is TGTGCCAGCTCACTAACCGGACTAGCGGCCGACGAGCAGTTCTTC. The encoded protein is CASSLTGLAADEQFF.

In its sample, this clonotype was seen a few times. The J gene is TRBJ1-1, the V gene TRBV5-1; the D gene is possibly TRBD1 (5 bases). CDR3 size: 16 residues. V was cut by 4 bases and J by 4 bases, with 20 bases left in between. From germline, CDR1 is SGHRS and CDR2 YFSETQ. This chain's CDR3 is CASSLVAGMMGTEAFF. The DNA of the CDR3 is TGCGCCAGCAGCCTTGTTGCAGGGATGATGGGCACTGAAGCTTTCTTT.

This clonotype has at least ten counts. CDR3 region: CAISGGISTDTQYF. The CDR3, as DNA: TGTGCCATCAGCGGGGGGATCAGCACAGATACGCAGTATTTT. The J gene is TRBJ2-3, the V gene TRBV10-3; TRBD2 matches at 7 bases. The J segment lost 0 bases and the V segment lost 6 bases, leaving 3 bases of the junction unmatched. There are 14 residues in the CDR3. CDR1 ENHRY and CDR2 SYGVKD come from the germline V gene.

This clonotype was seen repeatedly, ten times or more. The chain couples TRBV20-1 to TRBJ2-7; a weak D match, TRBD1 (6 bases). CDR1 DFQATT and CDR2 SNEGSKA come from the germline V gene (reference sequence). Trimming took 0 bases from V and 6 from J, leaving 15 bases between them. This CDR3 contains 14 residues. The CDR3 DNA reads TGCAGTGCTAGAGATATCAGGGGCGCTCTCGAGCAGTACTTC. The encoded protein is CSARDIRGALEQYF.

This clonotype was detected only a few times. The rearrangement links TRBV12-3 or TRBV12-4 to TRBJ2-1; 9 nucleotides agree with TRBD2. J was trimmed by 5 bases and V by 5 bases; bases with no gene match: 7. This CDR3 contains 15 residues. CDR3 nucleotide sequence: TGTGCCAGCAGTCTTCGGCTAGCGGGGAACAATGAGCAGTTCTTC. Amino acid sequence: CASSLRLAGNNEQFF.

This clonotype was counted at least ten times. This sequence joins TRBV24-1 and TRBJ2-1, with 7 bases identical to TRBD1. This CDR3 is 15 amino acids long. J gave up 6 bases and V 8 bases, and 12 bases lay outside the gene matches. Germline V gives CDR1 KGHDR, CDR2 SFDVKD. The DNA of the CDR3 is TGTGCCACCACCCAACAGGGGATAACCCCCAATGAGCAGTTCTTC. It encodes CATTQQGITPNEQFF.

This clonotype was found a few times. The chain links TRBV18 to TRBJ2-7, with TRBD2 identical over 10 bases. The CDR3 is 14 residues long. Per the germline V gene, CDR1 is KGHSH and CDR2 is LQKENI. J was trimmed by 3 bases and V by 2 bases; bases with no gene match: 1. In DNA form, the CDR3 reads TGTGCCAGCTCACCAACTAGCGGGAACTACGAGCAGTACTTC. This sequence encodes CASSPTSGNYEQYF.

The J gene is TRBJ2-1, the V gene TRBV5-1; D is perhaps TRBD2 (5 bases). CDR3 length: 15 amino acids. CDR1 and CDR2 (germline): SGHRS, YFSETQ. V gave up 4 bases and J gave up 3 bases, with 14 bases separating them. The CDR3 nucleotides are TGCGCCAGCAGCCCGGAGGCGTCTCGCTACAATGAGCAGTTCTTC. This gives the protein CASSPEASRYNEQFF.

This clonotype was found a few times. The gene calls are TRBV12-3 or TRBV12-4 and TRBJ1-1, with D unclear. This CDR3 contains 15 residues. Trimming removed 6 bases from V and 2 bases from J, with 16 bases in between. The CDR3 DNA follows: TGTGCCAGCAGCCCTTACCTTGGGTCCAACACTGAAGCTTTCTTT. It encodes CASSPYLGSNTEAFF.

V and J are TRBV15 and TRBJ2-1; the match to TRBD2 covers 7 bases. Looked up from germline, CDR1 is LNHNV and CDR2 is YYDKDF (reference sequence). Trimming removed 1 base from V and 6 bases from J; junction bases left unmatched: 3. The CDR3 runs 14 residues. CDR3 sequence (DNA): TGTGCCACCAGCAGAGCTTCTAGCGGCAATGAGCAGTTCTTC. This codes for CATSRASSGNEQFF.

The V gene is TRBV15, the J gene TRBJ1-4, with D perhaps matching TRBD1 (6 bases). CDR3 length: 15 residues. The V gene's germline CDR1 is LNHNV and CDR2 YYDKDF (reference sequence). V was clipped by 0 bases and J by 8 bases, with 13 bases between them. The CDR3 is CATSRDLLRGEKLFF. The CDR3, as DNA: TGTGCCACCAGCAGAGACCTACTCAGGGGAGAAAAACTGTTTTTT.

This clonotype was counted between two and nine times. The chain is built from TRBV12-3 or TRBV12-4 and TRBJ1-2, with D perhaps matching TRBD1 (5 bases). V shed 1 base and J shed 4 bases, with 13 bases lying between them. This CDR3 comprises 15 residues. CDR3: CASSLGGGGFYGYTF. The DNA of the CDR3 is TGTGCCAGCAGTTTAGGTGGGGGGGGATTCTATGGCTACACCTTC.

The chain recombines TRBV20-1 with TRBJ2-3; TRBD2 is a possible D gene (6 bases). In germline, CDR1 is DFQATT, CDR2 SNEGSKA (reference sequence). Trimming pared 1 base from V and 2 bases from J, leaving 16 bases between. The CDR3 loop spans 16 amino acids. The CDR3 region is CSARVVSGIFTDTQYF. The CDR3 DNA follows: TGCAGTGCTAGAGTTGTTAGCGGAATATTCACAGATACGCAGTATTTT.

This clonotype was observed a handful of times. CDR3 loop: CAIRGGGTEAFF. The CDR3, as DNA: TGTGCCATCAGGGGCGGGGGAACTGAAGCTTTCTTT. The chain carries TRBV10-3 and TRBJ1-1; D might be TRBD1 (5 bases). This CDR3 contains 12 residues. Trimming pared 6 bases from V and 5 bases from J, leaving 10 bases between. Germline loops: CDR1 ENHRY, CDR2 SYGVKD.

The gene calls are TRBV5-5 and TRBJ2-1; D might be TRBD1 (6 bases). The ends were cut back, 5 bases at V and 6 bases at J, with 12 bases in the middle. The CDR3 has 13 residues. From germline, CDR1 is SGHKS and CDR2 YYEKEE (reference sequence). This CDR3 reads CASRIQGSNEQFF. CDR3 nucleotide sequence: TGTGCCAGCAGAATACAGGGATCCAATGAGCAGTTCTTC.

This clonotype was detected a few times. This chain joins TRBV12-3 or TRBV12-4 and TRBJ1-2; 9 bases line up with TRBD1. V lost 6 bases and J lost 8; bases outside the gene matches: 7. The CDR3 totals 13 residues. The CDR3 sequence: CASSRDRVGGYTF. The CDR3 DNA follows: TGTGCCAGCAGCCGGGACAGGGTAGGGGGCTACACCTTC.

The V call is TRBV7-2, the J call TRBJ2-1, with D perhaps TRBD2 (5 bases). Germline V gene sequence: CDR1 SGHTA, CDR2 FQGNSA. The germline V and J ends were trimmed by 1 base and 7 bases, with 11 bases remaining between them. The CDR3 totals 14 residues. The CDR3 spells CASSLEVAMNEQFF. DNA of the CDR3: TGTGCCAGCAGCTTAGAGGTAGCGATGAATGAGCAGTTCTTC.

This clonotype was seen just once. V and J are TRBV20-1 and TRBJ2-3; 8 bases line up with TRBD2. In germline, CDR1 is DFQATT, CDR2 SNEGSKA (reference sequence). This CDR3 contains 16 residues. With 3 bases clipped from V and 0 bases from J, the junction kept 8 bases outside the gene matches. The DNA of the CDR3 is TGCAGTGCTAGGGCTCAGGAGCGGGGGAGCACAGATACGCAGTATTTT. It specifies CSARAQERGSTDTQYF.

The table lists this clonotype with a few counts. J is TRBJ2-3 and V is TRBV4-2, with 8 bases lining up with TRBD2. There are 15 residues in the CDR3. In germline, CDR1 is LGHNA, CDR2 YNFKEQ. The J segment lost 6 bases and the V segment lost 2 bases, leaving 7 bases of the junction unmatched. The CDR3 DNA is TGTGCCAGCAGCCAAAGAGCGGGGGCGCCGGATACGCAGTATTTT. Its protein is CASSQRAGAPDTQYF.

This clonotype has ten or more counts. The V call is TRBV12-3 or TRBV12-4, the J call TRBJ1-3; D is undetermined. Trimming cost V 6 bases and J 4 bases, with 10 bases left between them. This CDR3 is 13 amino acids long. The CDR3 loop is CASRSDRGNTIYF. In nucleotides, the CDR3 is TGTGCCAGCAGGTCCGACCGGGGAAACACCATATATTTT.

This clonotype was counted only a few times. The V gene is TRBV7-9, the J gene TRBJ2-1; 8 nucleotides match TRBD2. The CDR3 loop spans 17 amino acids. Unmatched junction bases numbered 12, after V lost 4 bases and J lost 4 bases. Germline CDR1 and CDR2: SEHNR and FQNEAQ (reference sequence). The CDR3 bases are TGTGCCAGCAGCTCAGGAGTCACTAGCGGCCCGTACAATGAGCAGTTCTTC. As protein: CASSSGVTSGPYNEQFF.